This T cell receptor (beta chain) was sequenced during a study of CD8 T cells in ankylosing spondylitis. The sample holds a few counts of this clonotype. From germline, CDR1 is DFQATT and CDR2 SNEGSKA (reference sequence). The CDR3 covers 15 residues. V lost 0 bases to trimming and J lost 4 bases, with 10 bases between them. TCRdb redid the calling of the 5' RACE reads with MiXCR, one entry per CDR3 protein. This table holds about 250,000 distinct CDR3 sequences, 32% found once. The sample comprised blood, either unsorted or a sorted T cell fraction (not recorded which). The origin of this receptor is a male donor with ankylosing spondylitis or in good health (not recorded which). The chain is built from TRBV20-1 and TRBJ1-6; D remains unclear. CDR3 bases: TGCAGTGCTAGAGATAGCGCAGAGTATAATTCACCCCTCCACTTT. Its protein is CSARDSAEYNSPLHF.